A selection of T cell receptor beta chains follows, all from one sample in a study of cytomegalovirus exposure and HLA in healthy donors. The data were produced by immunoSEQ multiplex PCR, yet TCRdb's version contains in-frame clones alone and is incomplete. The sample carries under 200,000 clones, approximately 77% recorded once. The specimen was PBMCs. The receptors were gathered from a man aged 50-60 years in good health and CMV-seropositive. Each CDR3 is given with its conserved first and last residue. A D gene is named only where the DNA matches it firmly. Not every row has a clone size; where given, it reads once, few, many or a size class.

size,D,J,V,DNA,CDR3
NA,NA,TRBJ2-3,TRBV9,TGTGCCAGCAGCCAATTTCGGACAGATACGCAGTATTTT,CASSQFRTDTQYF
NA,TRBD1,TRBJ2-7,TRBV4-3,TGCGCCAGCAGCGGGGGACAGGGTGGCTACGAGCAGTACTTC,CASSGGQGGYEQYF
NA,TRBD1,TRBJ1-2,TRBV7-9,TGTGCCAGCAGCTTAGCCGACAGGGCGGGTGGCTACACCTTC,CASSLADRAGGYTF
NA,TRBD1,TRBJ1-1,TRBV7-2,TGTGCCAGCAGCTTAGACGGGACAGGGAGGGCTTTCTTT,CASSLDGTGRAFF
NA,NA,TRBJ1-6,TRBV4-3,TGCGCCAGCAGCCGGAGCGGCGGCCCTTCCGGGTCACCCCTCCACTTT,CASSRSGGPSGSPLHF
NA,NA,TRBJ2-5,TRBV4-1,TGCGCCAGCAGCCAAGATAGTTCCGAGACCCAGTACTTC,CASSQDSSETQYF
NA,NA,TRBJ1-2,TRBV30,TGTGCCTGGAGGGATGGTGTAGCGCTCGGCTACACCTTC,CAWRDGVALGYTF
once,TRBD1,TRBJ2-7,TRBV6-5,TGTGCCAGCAGTGGGAGAGGACAGGGTTCCTACGAGCAGTACTTC,CASSGRGQGSYEQYF
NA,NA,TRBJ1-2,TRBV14,TGTGCCAGCAGCCAAGCTCAGTCCTATGGCTACACCTTC,CASSQAQSYGYTF
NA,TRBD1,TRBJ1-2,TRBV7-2,TGTGCCAGCAGCCCTCCGGGACAGGGCGGTGGCTACACCTTC,CASSPPGQGGGYTF
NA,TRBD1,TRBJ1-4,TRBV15,TGTGCCACCAGCAGAGATCCAGGGCAGGGGGCGGAAAAACTGTTTTTT,CATSRDPGQGAEKLFF
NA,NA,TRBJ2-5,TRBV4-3,TGCGCCAGCAGCCAAGATCTCTGGGGGGACGAGACCCAGTACTTC,CASSQDLWGDETQYF
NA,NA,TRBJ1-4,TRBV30,TGTGCCTGGAGCCCGGGACTCCACAATGAAAAACTGTTTTTT,CAWSPGLHNEKLFF
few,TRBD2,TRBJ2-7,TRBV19,TGTGCCAGTAGTATCGGCGGGGGGCCCATCGAGCAGTACTTC,CASSIGGGPIEQYF
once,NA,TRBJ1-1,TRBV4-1,TGCGCCAGCAGCCAATCTCCTCCTCGGGGGGACACTGAAGCTTTCTTT,CASSQSPPRGDTEAFF
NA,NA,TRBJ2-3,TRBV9,TGTGCCAGCAGCGTAGGTCAGGCTATGGGTACAGATACGCAGTATTTT,CASSVGQAMGTDTQYF
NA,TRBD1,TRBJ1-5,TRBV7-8,TGTGCCAGCAGCGGGTACAGGGGACAAGGGGATCAGCCCCAGCATTTT,CASSGYRGQGDQPQHF
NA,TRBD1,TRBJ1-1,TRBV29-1,TGCAGCGCTTGCCCAGGGGGCACTGAAGCTTTCTTT,CSACPGGTEAFF
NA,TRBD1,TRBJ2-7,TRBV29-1,TGCAGCGTTGTAGGACAGGGGATCCCTCCCTACGAGCAGTACTTC,CSVVGQGIPPYEQYF
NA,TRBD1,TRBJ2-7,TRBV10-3,TGTGCCATCAAAGGACAGGGAGTCTACGAGCAGTACTTC,CAIKGQGVYEQYF
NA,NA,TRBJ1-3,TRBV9,TGTGCCAGTAGTGGAAACACCATATATTTT,CASSGNTIYF
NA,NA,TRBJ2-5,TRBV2,TGTGCCAGCATCCTGGGCTGGGAGACCCAGTACTTC,CASILGWETQYF
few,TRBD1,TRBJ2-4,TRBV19,TGTGCCAGTAGTATAAATCCAGGGGGCTCCGCCTCCAAAAACATTCAGTACTTC,CASSINPGGSASKNIQYF
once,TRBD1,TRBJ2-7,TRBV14,TGTGCCAGCAGCCAACAGACAGGGGGGTCCTACGAGCAGTACTTC,CASSQQTGGSYEQYF
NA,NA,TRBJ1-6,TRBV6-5,TGTGCCAGCAGTTCTGAGGTTCGTTCACCCCTCCACTTT,CASSSEVRSPLHF
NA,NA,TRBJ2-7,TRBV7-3,TGTGCCGGCGGCAACTACGAGCAGTACTTC,CAGGNYEQYF
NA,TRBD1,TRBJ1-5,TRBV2,TGTGCCAGCAGTCTTGACAGGGAAAATCAGCCCCAGCATTTT,CASSLDRENQPQHF
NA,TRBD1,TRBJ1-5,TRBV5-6,TGTGCCAGCAGCGACAGGGGGCGCAATCAGCCCCAGCATTTT,CASSDRGRNQPQHF
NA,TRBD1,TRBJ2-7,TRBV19,TGTGCCAGTAGTGCCCGGGACAGCACCCTCACCTACGAGCAGTACTTC,CASSARDSTLTYEQYF
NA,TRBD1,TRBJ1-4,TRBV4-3,TGCGCCAGCAGCCAAAGGGGACAGGGAGTGGAAAAACTGTTTTTT,CASSQRGQGVEKLFF
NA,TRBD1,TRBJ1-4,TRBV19,TGTGCCAGTAGTGTCCTCGGACAGGGGTATGAAAAACTGTTTTTT,CASSVLGQGYEKLFF